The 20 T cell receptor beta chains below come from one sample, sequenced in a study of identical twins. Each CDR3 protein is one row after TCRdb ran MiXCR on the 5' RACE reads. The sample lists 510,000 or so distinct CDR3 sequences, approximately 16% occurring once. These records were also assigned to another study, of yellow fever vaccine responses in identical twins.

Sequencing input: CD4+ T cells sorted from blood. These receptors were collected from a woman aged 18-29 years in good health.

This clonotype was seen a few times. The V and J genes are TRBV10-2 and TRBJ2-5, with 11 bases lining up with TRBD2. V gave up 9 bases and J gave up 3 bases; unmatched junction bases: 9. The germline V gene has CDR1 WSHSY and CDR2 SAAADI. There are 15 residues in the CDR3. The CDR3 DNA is TGCGCCAGTGCCGGCCTAGCGGGGGGCAAAGAGACCCAGTACTTC. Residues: CASAGLAGGKETQYF.

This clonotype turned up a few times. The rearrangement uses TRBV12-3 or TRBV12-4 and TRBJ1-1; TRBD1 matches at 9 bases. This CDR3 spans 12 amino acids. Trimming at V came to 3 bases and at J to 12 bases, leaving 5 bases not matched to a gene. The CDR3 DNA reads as TGTGCCAGCAGTTTTGGACAGGGGCGGCCTTTCTTT. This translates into CASSFGQGRPFF.

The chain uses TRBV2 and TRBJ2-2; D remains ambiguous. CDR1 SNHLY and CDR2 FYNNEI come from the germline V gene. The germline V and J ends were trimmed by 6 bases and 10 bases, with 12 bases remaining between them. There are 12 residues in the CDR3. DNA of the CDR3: TGTGCCAGCAGGGACCATCTGTCGGAGCTGTTTTTT. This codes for CASRDHLSELFF.

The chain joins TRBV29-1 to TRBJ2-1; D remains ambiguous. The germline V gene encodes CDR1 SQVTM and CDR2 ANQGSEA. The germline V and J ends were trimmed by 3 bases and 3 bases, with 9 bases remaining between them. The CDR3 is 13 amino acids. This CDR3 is CSVEASVYNEQFF. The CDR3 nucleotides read TGCAGCGTTGAGGCTAGTGTCTACAATGAGCAGTTCTTC.

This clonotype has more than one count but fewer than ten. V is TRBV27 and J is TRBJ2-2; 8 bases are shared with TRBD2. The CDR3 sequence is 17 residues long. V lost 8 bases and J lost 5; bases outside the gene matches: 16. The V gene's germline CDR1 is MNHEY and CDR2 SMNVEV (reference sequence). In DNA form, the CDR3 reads TGTGCCAGCGGGACTAGGTCCCGCTACTTGGGAACCGGGGAGCTGTTTTTT. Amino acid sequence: CASGTRSRYLGTGELFF.

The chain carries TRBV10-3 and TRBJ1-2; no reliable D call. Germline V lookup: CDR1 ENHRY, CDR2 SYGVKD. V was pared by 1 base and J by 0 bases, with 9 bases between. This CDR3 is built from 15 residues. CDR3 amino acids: CAISEFEGANYGYTF. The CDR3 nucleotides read TGTGCCATCAGTGAGTTCGAGGGCGCTAACTATGGCTACACCTTC.

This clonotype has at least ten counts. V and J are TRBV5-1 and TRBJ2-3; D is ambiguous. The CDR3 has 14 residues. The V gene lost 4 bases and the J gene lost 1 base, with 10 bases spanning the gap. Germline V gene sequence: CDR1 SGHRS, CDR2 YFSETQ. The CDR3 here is CASSLLSRTDTQYF. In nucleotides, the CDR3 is TGCGCCAGCAGCCTCCTAAGTCGCACAGATACGCAGTATTTT.

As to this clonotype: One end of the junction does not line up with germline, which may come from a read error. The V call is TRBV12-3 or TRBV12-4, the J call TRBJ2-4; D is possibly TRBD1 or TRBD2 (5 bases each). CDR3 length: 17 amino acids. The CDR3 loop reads CTSSLQGVRGAKNIQYF. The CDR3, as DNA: TGTACCAGCAGCCTCCAGGGAGTTAGGGGAGCCAAAAACATTCAGTACTTC.

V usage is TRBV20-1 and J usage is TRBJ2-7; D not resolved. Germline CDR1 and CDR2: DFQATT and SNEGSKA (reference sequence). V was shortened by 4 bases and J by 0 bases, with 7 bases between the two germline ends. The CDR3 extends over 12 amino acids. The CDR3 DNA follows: TGCAGTGCTACACCGGCCTCCTACGAGCAGTACGTC. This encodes CSATPASYEQYV.

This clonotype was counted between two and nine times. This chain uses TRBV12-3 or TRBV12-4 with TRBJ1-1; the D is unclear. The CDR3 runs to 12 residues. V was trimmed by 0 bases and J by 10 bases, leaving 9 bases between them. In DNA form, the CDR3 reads TGTGCCAGCAGTTTAGCGTCCAGGAGAGCTTTCTTT. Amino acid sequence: CASSLASRRAFF.

CDR3 region: CSASQGTYNEQFF. The DNA of the CDR3 is TGCAGTGCTAGTCAAGGGACCTACAATGAGCAGTTCTTC. The chain carries TRBV20-1 and TRBJ2-1; D unclear. The CDR3 is 13 amino acids. Germline CDR1 is DFQATT and CDR2 is SNEGSKA (reference sequence). V lost 3 bases and J 2 bases, leaving 8 bases between the germline ends.

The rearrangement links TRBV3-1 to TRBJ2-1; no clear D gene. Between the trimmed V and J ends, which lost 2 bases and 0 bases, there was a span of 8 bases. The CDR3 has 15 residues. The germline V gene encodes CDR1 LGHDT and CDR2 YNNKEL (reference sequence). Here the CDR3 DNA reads TGTGCCAGCAGCCAAAGGTCAAGCTCCTACAATGAGCAGTTCTTC. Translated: CASSQRSSSYNEQFF.

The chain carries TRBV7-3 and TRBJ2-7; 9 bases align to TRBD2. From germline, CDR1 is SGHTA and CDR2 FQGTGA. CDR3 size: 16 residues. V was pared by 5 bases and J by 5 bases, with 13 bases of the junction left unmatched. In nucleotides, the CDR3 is TGTGCCAGCAGCCCATCGACCGGGCGGGAGGGACACGAGCAGTACTTC. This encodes CASSPSTGREGHEQYF.

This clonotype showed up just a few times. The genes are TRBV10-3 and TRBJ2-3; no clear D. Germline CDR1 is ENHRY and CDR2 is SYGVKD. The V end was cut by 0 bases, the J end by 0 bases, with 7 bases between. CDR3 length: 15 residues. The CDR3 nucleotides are TGTGCCATCAGTGAGTCTCGCGGTAGCACAGATACGCAGTATTTT. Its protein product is CAISESRGSTDTQYF.

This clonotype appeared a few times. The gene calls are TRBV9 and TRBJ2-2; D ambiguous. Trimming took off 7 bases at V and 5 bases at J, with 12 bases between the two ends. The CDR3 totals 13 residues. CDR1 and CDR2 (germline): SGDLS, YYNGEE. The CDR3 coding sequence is TGTGCCAGCGGTCCCAGGACGACCGGGGAGCTGTTTTTT. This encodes CASGPRTTGELFF. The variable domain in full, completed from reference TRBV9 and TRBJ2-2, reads DSGVTQTPKHLITATGQRVTLRCSPRSGDLSVYWYQQSLDQGLQFLIQYYNGEERAKGNILERFSAQQFPDLHSELNLSSLELGDSALYFCASGPRTTGELFFGEGSRLTVL.

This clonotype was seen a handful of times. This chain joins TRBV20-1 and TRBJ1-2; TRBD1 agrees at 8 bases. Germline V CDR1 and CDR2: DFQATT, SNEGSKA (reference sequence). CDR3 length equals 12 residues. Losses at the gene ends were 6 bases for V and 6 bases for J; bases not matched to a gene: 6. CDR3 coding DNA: TGCAGTGCCGGGACAGGACCACATGGCTACACCTTC. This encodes CSAGTGPHGYTF.

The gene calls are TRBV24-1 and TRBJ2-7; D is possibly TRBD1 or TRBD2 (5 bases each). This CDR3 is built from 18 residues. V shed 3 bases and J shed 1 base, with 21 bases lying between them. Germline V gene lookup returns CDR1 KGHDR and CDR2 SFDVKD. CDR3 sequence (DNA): TGTGCCACCAGTGATCTACCGGGACCAAAAACCTTATCCTACGAGCAGTACTTC. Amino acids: CATSDLPGPKTLSYEQYF.

The CDR3 region has the DNA TGTGCCAGCAGCTTATTCCGTGACAGGGGTTTCGAGACCCAGTACTTC. Its protein product is CASSLFRDRGFETQYF. The chain links TRBV5-5 to TRBJ2-5; TRBD1 agrees at 8 bases. The V and J ends lost 2 bases and 5 bases, in that order; junction bases with no gene match: 11. CDR1 and CDR2 (germline): SGHKS, YYEKEE (reference sequence). The CDR3 spans 16 residues.

The CDR3 here is CATSGPGDPGNYGYTF. The CDR3 coding sequence is TGTGCCACCAGTGGGCCAGGTGACCCCGGTAACTATGGCTACACCTTC. J is TRBJ1-2 and V is TRBV24-1; no firm D call. Between the trimmed V and J ends, which lost 5 bases and 1 base, there was a span of 16 bases. Germline V gene sequence: CDR1 KGHDR, CDR2 SFDVKD. There are 16 residues in the CDR3.

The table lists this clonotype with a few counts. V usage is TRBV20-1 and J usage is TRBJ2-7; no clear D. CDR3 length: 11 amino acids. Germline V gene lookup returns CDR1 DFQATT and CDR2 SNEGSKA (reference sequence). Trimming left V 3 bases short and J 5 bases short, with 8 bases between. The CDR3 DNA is TGCAGTGCTAGCAAAAGGGACGAGCAGTACGTC. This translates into CSASKRDEQYV.